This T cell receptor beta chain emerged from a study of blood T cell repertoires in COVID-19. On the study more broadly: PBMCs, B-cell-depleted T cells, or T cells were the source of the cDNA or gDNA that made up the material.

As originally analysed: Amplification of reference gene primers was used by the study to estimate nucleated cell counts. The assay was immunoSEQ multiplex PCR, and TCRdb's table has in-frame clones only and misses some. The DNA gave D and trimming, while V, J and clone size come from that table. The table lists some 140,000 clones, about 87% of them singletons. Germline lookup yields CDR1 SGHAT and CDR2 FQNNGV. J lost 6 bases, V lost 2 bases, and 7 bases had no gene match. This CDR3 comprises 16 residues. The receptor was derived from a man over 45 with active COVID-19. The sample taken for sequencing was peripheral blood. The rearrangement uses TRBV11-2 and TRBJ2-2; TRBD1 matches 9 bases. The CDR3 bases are TGTGCCAGCAGCTTAATCCCTGACAGGGGGGCCGGGGAGCTGTTTTTT. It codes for CASSLIPDRGAGELFF.